This T cell receptor beta chain originates from a study of blood T cell repertoires in COVID-19. The germline CDR1 and CDR2 sequences are LNHDA and SQIVND (reference sequence). CDR3 length: 14 residues. V trimming: 6 bases; J trimming: 4 bases; junction bases outside the gene matches: 2. Produced via immunoSEQ multiplex PCR; TCRdb's table is partial and in-frame only. This table holds approximately 210,000 clones, 80% to 90% found once. Sequencing was done on a sample of PBMCs or T cells enriched from blood (not recorded which). The chain is built from TRBV19 and TRBJ2-3; 12 bases fit TRBD1. The clonotype originates from a middle-aged man who had recovered from COVID-19. Written as DNA, the CDR3 is TGTGCCAGTAGCCGGGACAGGGGGCCAGATACGCAGTATTTT. Protein sequence: CASSRDRGPDTQYF.